This T cell receptor beta chain was recorded in a study of T cells in tumors after PD-1 blockade. Across the study: A subset received ongoing vismodegib 150 mg daily alongside anti-PD-1 therapy.

This clone is a singleton in its sample. Losses at the gene ends were 6 bases for V and 9 bases for J; bases not matched to a gene: 7. The CDR3 covers 15 residues. Per the germline V gene, CDR1 is MNHNY and CDR2 is SVGAGI (reference sequence). Generated by immunoSEQ multiplex PCR, the TCRdb table keeps only in-frame clones and is missing some. The sample includes 50,000 to 75,000 clones, about 74% of them seen just once. The starting material was PBMCs, obtained after anti-PD-1 treatment. The chain employs TRBV6-6 and TRBJ2-1; 14 bases fit TRBD2. This sequence originates from a human donor with basal cell carcinoma. CDR3 nucleotide sequence: TGTGCCAGCAGCACGACTAGCGGGGGGGCCTTTGAGCAGTTCTTC. This gives the protein CASSTTSGGAFEQFF.